This T cell receptor (beta chain) is from a study of breast tumors, draining lymph nodes, adjacent tissues. Overall study findings and caveats: Compared with lymph nodes, tumors were less diverse; compared with nontumor tissue, more. Findings are consistent with lymph node origin and intratumoral expansion of most tumor T cells. Compared with basal-like, luminal-like tumors shared significantly more repertoire with nontumor tissue. Tumor T cell lymph node origin was a supported hypothesis, not proven.

This CDR3 has 16 amino acids. Germline loops: CDR1 KGHDR, CDR2 SFDVKD. Germline trimming cut 3 bases from V and 6 bases from J; bases unmatched to any gene: 8. TCRdb ran MiXCR on the multiplex PCR reads and lists one entry per CDR3 protein. The sample yields 140,000 or so distinct CDR3 sequences, 30% to 35% seen once. Samples came from axillary lymph nodes draining the breast cancer. This clonotype was found many times. Its specificity is not known. The receptor's source is a female donor with breast cancer. Some clones in this sample may be carry-over from other donors' samples. The chain carries TRBV24-1 and TRBJ2-3; 10 bases line up with TRBD1. Sequenced material: axillary lymph node tissue. CDR3 DNA: TGTGCCACCAGTGATCCATCCGGGACAGGGGCGGATACGCAGTATTTT. Translated, it gives CATSDPSGTGADTQYF.